Each of the 32 T cell receptor beta chains below was sequenced from the same sample in a study of blood T cell repertoires in COVID-19. The protocol was immunoSEQ multiplex PCR, while the TCRdb copy is restricted to in-frame clones and leaves out a portion. The table has about 200,000 clones, 84% seen once. Material: peripheral blood. Source of these receptors: a human donor in a cohort sampled during active COVID-19.

The chain joins TRBV24-1 to TRBJ2-7, with 8 bases aligning to TRBD1. J was trimmed by 5 bases and V by 4 bases; bases with no gene match: 9. The CDR3 has 15 amino acids. Germline CDR1 KGHDR, CDR2 SFDVKD. CDR3 nucleotide sequence: TGTGCCACCAGTGACCGCCGGACAGGGTTCAACGAGCAGTACTTC. Amino acid sequence: CATSDRRTGFNEQYF.

This clone was picked up one time. The rearrangement joins TRBV5-1 to TRBJ2-2; perhaps TRBD1 as D (5 bases). This CDR3 has 14 amino acids. V lost 0 bases to trimming and J lost 5 bases, with 8 bases between them. Germline loops: CDR1 SGHRS, CDR2 YFSETQ. CDR3 residues: CASSLGTRTGELFF. CDR3 in DNA: TGCGCCAGCAGCTTGGGGACAAGAACCGGGGAGCTGTTTTTT.

The V call is TRBV3-1 (or the pseudogene TRBV3-2), the J call TRBJ1-3; D may be TRBD1 (6 bases). The CDR3 is 13 amino acids. Trimming removed 8 bases from V and 4 bases from J, with 12 bases in between. Germline V gives CDR1 LGHDT, CDR2 YNNKEL (reference sequence). CDR3 DNA: TGTGCCAGCCGCCTGGACAGAGGAAACACCATATATTTT. Translated: CASRLDRGNTIYF.

The rearrangement joins TRBV28 to TRBJ2-1; maybe TRBD2 (6 bases). Trimming pared 6 bases from V and 4 bases from J, leaving 10 bases between. This CDR3 has 13 residues. Germline V gene lookup returns CDR1 MDHEN and CDR2 SYDVKM. DNA of the CDR3: TGTGCCAGCAGCCCCGGGGGATACAATGAGCAGTTCTTC. Residues: CASSPGGYNEQFF.

The chain links TRBV10-3 to TRBJ2-1, with TRBD1 matching over 10 bases. J lost 6 bases, V lost 8 bases, and 4 bases had no gene match. Germline assignment: CDR1 ENHRY and CDR2 SYGVKD. The CDR3 is 13 residues long. The CDR3 spells CAIGGTGVNEQFF. In DNA, the CDR3 is TGTGCCATCGGCGGGACAGGGGTCAATGAGCAGTTCTTC.

The V gene is TRBV3-1 (or the pseudogene TRBV3-2), the J gene TRBJ1-4, with 8 bases fitting TRBD1. The germline CDR1 and CDR2 sequences are LGHDT and YNNKEL (reference sequence). V was clipped by 4 bases and J by 6 bases; unmatched bases: 7. CDR3 length equals 15 residues. CDR3 bases: TGTGCCAGCAGCCCCACAGGGGGGCGTTATGAAAAACTGTTTTTT. Residues: CASSPTGGRYEKLFF.

This chain connects TRBV28 to TRBJ2-7; possibly TRBD2 for D (5 bases). Germline V gives CDR1 MDHEN, CDR2 SYDVKM. This CDR3 has 16 residues. Trimming took 4 bases from V and 4 from J, leaving 20 bases between them. CDR3 loop: CASSSVGGRTRYEQYF. CDR3 DNA sequence: TGTGCCAGCAGTTCCGTTGGAGGCAGGACGAGGTACGAGCAGTACTTC.

This clone was counted between two and nine times. The chain carries TRBV14 and TRBJ2-4; possible D gene TRBD2, 6 bases. The CDR3 length is 15 residues. Trimming removed 4 bases from V and 0 bases from J, with 10 bases in between. CDR1 is SGHDN and CDR2 is FVKESK in the germline V gene. CDR3 in amino acids: CASSRDSLAKNIQYF. For the CDR3, the DNA is TGTGCCAGCAGCCGGGACTCCTTAGCCAAAAACATTCAGTACTTC.

The rearrangement joins TRBV5-1 to TRBJ2-3, with TRBD2 as a possible D gene (6 bases). Trimming removed 7 bases at V and 0 bases at J, with 12 bases between. The CDR3 has 14 amino acids. Germline CDR1 reads SGHRS; CDR2 reads YFSETQ. This CDR3 is CASRRDASTDTQYF. The CDR3 DNA reads as TGCGCCAGCCGGCGGGACGCTAGCACAGATACGCAGTATTTT.

This chain joins TRBV3-1 (or the pseudogene TRBV3-2) and TRBJ2-1, with D hard to call. This CDR3 spans 16 amino acids. Germline loops: CDR1 LGHDT, CDR2 YNNKEL (reference sequence). Trimming shortened V by 0 bases and J by 4 bases, and 13 bases separated the two germline ends. CDR3 amino acids: CASSQDGVAPYNEQFF. CDR3 DNA sequence: TGTGCCAGCAGCCAAGATGGAGTAGCACCTTACAATGAGCAGTTCTTC.

V and J are TRBV18 and TRBJ1-2, with D perhaps matching TRBD1 (5 bases). CDR1 KGHSH and CDR2 LQKENI come from the germline V gene. The germline V and J ends were trimmed by 5 bases and 4 bases, with 14 bases remaining between them. This CDR3 is built from 14 residues. The CDR3 protein is CASSRRGAAYGYTF. CDR3 sequence (DNA): TGTGCCAGCTCAAGGAGGGGCGCGGCCTATGGCTACACCTTC.

The chain carries TRBV5-1 and TRBJ2-1; D may be TRBD2 (6 bases). Trimming removed 0 bases at V and 10 bases at J, with 23 bases between. CDR1 is SGHRS, CDR2 YFSETQ, per germline. The CDR3 covers 17 residues. This chain's CDR3 is CASSLGSGRPRGREQFF. The CDR3 nucleotides are TGCGCCAGCAGCTTGGGGAGCGGGCGGCCTCGAGGCCGGGAGCAGTTCTTC.

V and J are TRBV1 and TRBJ2-2; the table's D gene call, TRBD2, was not cross checked with the DNA. TRBV1 is a recognized pseudogene. CDR3 length: 16 residues. The DNA of the CDR3 is TGCACCAGCAGCCTCGGGTGGGTTGAGGAGGGCGGGGAGCTGTTTTTT. This translates into CTSSLGWVEEGGELFF.

The rearrangement joins TRBV3-1 (or the pseudogene TRBV3-2) to TRBJ1-1; D gene uncertain. Germline V gene sequence: CDR1 LGHDT, CDR2 YNNKEL (reference sequence). The V end lost 5 bases, the J end lost 5 bases, and 12 bases lay between the germline ends. There are 13 residues in the CDR3. CDR3 DNA sequence: TGTGCCAGCAGCGTTCTGGGCGAGACTGAAGCTTTCTTT. Translating gives CASSVLGETEAFF.

This sequence joins TRBV5-1 and TRBJ2-2; weak D call: TRBD2 (5 bases). Trimming left V 0 bases short and J 4 bases short, with 13 bases between. CDR1 is SGHRS and CDR2 is YFSETQ in the germline V gene. The CDR3 length is 16 residues. This CDR3 reads CASSLALGGSTGELFF. CDR3 sequence (DNA): TGCGCCAGCAGCTTGGCCTTAGGAGGATCCACCGGGGAGCTGTTTTTT.

The chain has TRBV7-2 and TRBJ1-1; 7 bases agree with TRBD1. Per the germline V gene, CDR1 is SGHTA and CDR2 is FQGNSA. Losses at the gene ends were 3 bases for V and 2 bases for J; bases not matched to a gene: 6. The CDR3 has 15 amino acids. The CDR3 sequence: CASSLYRGGNTEAFF. CDR3 nucleotide sequence: TGTGCCAGCAGCTTGTACAGGGGAGGAAACACTGAAGCTTTCTTT. Full variable domain (rest looked up from reference TRBV7-2 and TRBJ1-1): GAGVSQSPSNKVTEKGKDVELRCDPISGHTALYWYRQSLGQGLEFLIYFQGNSAPDKSGLPSDRFSAERTGGSVSTLTIQRTQQEDSAVYLCASSLYRGGNTEAFFGQGTRLTVV.

CDR3 sequence (DNA): TGCGCCAGCAGCCCGCGACTGACAGATACGCAGTATTTT. Amino acids: CASSPRLTDTQYF. The V and J genes are TRBV5-1 and TRBJ2-3, with D unresolved. V was shortened by 4 bases and J by 3 bases, with 9 bases between the two germline ends. The CDR3 has 13 amino acids. The germline V gene has CDR1 SGHRS and CDR2 YFSETQ.

This clone was counted once. The J gene is TRBJ2-7, the V gene TRBV21-1; the listed D gene, TRBD1, was not tested against the DNA. TRBV21-1 is a pseudogene. This CDR3 spans 20 amino acids. The CDR3 region is CASSKNGLGQGTRASYEQYV. The DNA for the CDR3 is TGTGCCAGCAGCAAGAATGGCCTGGGACAGGGTACCCGCGCCTCCTACGAGCAGTACGTC.

This sequence joins TRBV9 and TRBJ2-5; 9 bases fit TRBD2. Germline values: CDR1 SGDLS, CDR2 YYNGEE. The V gene end was trimmed by 0 bases and the J gene end by 3 bases; junction bases not matched to a gene: 3. The CDR3 length is 15 residues. CDR3 bases: TGTGCCAGCAGCGTAGTAGGCGGGGGGGAAGAGACCCAGTACTTC. It encodes CASSVVGGGEETQYF.

The chain has TRBV10-2 and TRBJ1-5; 8 nucleotides align to TRBD1. The V gene end was trimmed by 4 bases and the J gene end by 4 bases; junction bases not matched to a gene: 3. This CDR3 region has 14 residues. Germline-derived CDR1 and CDR2 are WSHSY and SAAADI. The CDR3 region is CASSVQGANQPQHF. The DNA for the CDR3 is TGCGCCAGCAGTGTGCAGGGGGCAAATCAGCCCCAGCATTTT.

The V call is TRBV28, the J call TRBJ2-3; D is unclear. This CDR3 is built from 13 residues. The germline V gene has CDR1 MDHEN and CDR2 SYDVKM. Trimming cost V 3 bases and J 2 bases, with 6 bases left between them. This CDR3 is CASSFSTTDTQYF. CDR3 sequence (DNA): TGTGCCAGCAGTTTCTCTACCACAGATACGCAGTATTTT.

The chain recombines TRBV24-1 with TRBJ1-2; D not certain. Germline V gene data show CDR1 as KGHDR and CDR2 as SFDVKD. The CDR3 has 12 residues. V lost 5 bases to trimming and J lost 3 bases, with 6 bases between them. The CDR3 DNA sequence: TGTGCCACCAGTGTCGGAGACTATGGCTACACCTTC. Translation: CATSVGDYGYTF.

This chain joins TRBV10-3 and TRBJ2-2; no reliable D call. This CDR3 spans 14 amino acids. Trimming removed 6 bases from V and 0 bases from J, with 8 bases in between. Germline V gives CDR1 ENHRY, CDR2 SYGVKD. CDR3 nucleotide sequence: TGTGCCATCAGCAGTACTACGAACACCGGGGAGCTGTTTTTT. This encodes CAISSTTNTGELFF.

This clone was observed a single time. This sequence joins TRBV4-1 and TRBJ2-4, with TRBD1 as a possible D gene (6 bases). The CDR3 is made up of 15 amino acids. The V end was cut by 4 bases, the J end by 8 bases, with 18 bases between. Germline V lookup: CDR1 MGHRA, CDR2 YSYEKL. Here the CDR3 reads CASSLFLGEGDIQYF. The CDR3, as DNA: TGCGCCAGCAGCCTGTTCCTTGGCGAGGGGGACATTCAGTACTTC.

The table lists this clone with a few counts. The V call is TRBV12-3 or TRBV12-4, the J call TRBJ1-5; D unresolved. The CDR3 length is 12 residues. Trimming pared 5 bases from V and 6 bases from J, leaving 8 bases between. CDR3 residues: CASSPVVQPQHF. CDR3 nucleotide sequence: TGTGCCAGCAGTCCCGTCGTTCAGCCCCAGCATTTT.

The CDR3 sequence is CASSQVRGTGELFF. The DNA of the CDR3 is TGCGCCAGCAGCCAAGTCAGGGGAACCGGGGAGCTGTTTTTT. The rearrangement links TRBV5-1 to TRBJ2-2, with D possibly TRBD1 on 6 matching bases. The ends were cut back, 4 bases at V and 5 bases at J, with 12 bases in the middle. The germline CDR1 and CDR2 sequences are SGHRS and YFSETQ. The CDR3 loop spans 14 amino acids.

The rearrangement uses TRBV6-5 and TRBJ2-5, with 7 bases fitting TRBD1. The J segment lost 2 bases and the V segment lost 6 bases, leaving 6 bases of the junction unmatched. Germline CDR1 MNHEY, CDR2 SVGAGI. The CDR3 is 14 residues long. The CDR3 is CASSRDRDQETQYF. CDR3 coding DNA: TGTGCCAGCAGCCGAGACAGGGATCAAGAGACCCAGTACTTC.

This chain links TRBV12-5 with TRBJ1-3, with D perhaps TRBD1 (5 bases). Germline CDR1 and CDR2: LGHNT and FRNRAP. The CDR3 is 15 residues long. The V gene lost 6 bases and the J gene lost 0 bases, with 12 bases spanning the gap. CDR3 sequence: CASGASGDSGNTIYF. The CDR3 coding sequence is TGTGCTAGTGGGGCCTCGGGGGACTCTGGAAACACCATATATTTT.

The chain combines TRBV27 with TRBJ1-5, with D unresolved. Germline V gene sequence: CDR1 MNHEY, CDR2 SMNVEV (reference sequence). CDR3 length: 13 residues. Between the trimmed V and J ends, which lost 3 bases and 2 bases, there was a span of 5 bases. The CDR3 DNA reads as TGTGCCAGCAGTTTCTCGGGCAATCAGCCCCAGCATTTT. Translation gives CASSFSGNQPQHF.

This chain uses TRBV5-1 with TRBJ2-2; a weak D match, TRBD2 (6 bases). Trimming removed 6 bases from V and 2 bases from J, with 8 bases in between. The CDR3 spans 13 residues. Germline loops: CDR1 SGHRS, CDR2 YFSETQ. The CDR3 DNA sequence: TGCGCCAGCATGCGGGGAAACACCGGGGAGCTGTTTTTT. It translates to CASMRGNTGELFF.

The CDR3 reads CASSNDRGPNTGELFF. The CDR3 DNA is TGTGCCAGCAGCAACGACAGGGGACCTAACACCGGGGAGCTGTTTTTT. The genes are TRBV7-9 and TRBJ2-2; 8 bases fit TRBD1. Germline trimming cut 5 bases from V and 2 bases from J; bases unmatched to any gene: 7. The CDR3 is 16 amino acids. Looked up from germline, CDR1 is SEHNR and CDR2 is FQNEAQ (reference sequence).

This clone was counted between two and nine times. CDR3 sequence: CASSRRDLMNTEAFF. The CDR3, as DNA: TGTGCCAGCTCAAGAAGGGACTTGATGAACACTGAAGCTTTCTTT. This sequence joins TRBV28 and TRBJ1-1, with D possibly being TRBD1 (5 bases). V was trimmed by 8 bases and J by 0 bases, leaving 16 bases between them. The CDR3 covers 15 residues. The germline V gene encodes CDR1 MDHEN and CDR2 SYDVKM. The full variable domain, in which reference TRBV28 and TRBJ1-1 provide the parts outside the CDR3, is DVKVTQSSRYLVKRTGEKVFLECVQDMDHENMFWYRQDPGLGLRLIYFSYDVKMKEKGDIPEGYSVSREKKERFSLILESASTNQTSMYLCASSRRDLMNTEAFFGQGTRLTVV.